The source of this T cell receptor beta chain is a study of cytomegalovirus exposure and HLA in healthy donors. Study details: The 130 or so validation repertoires and the roughly 680 first-cohort repertoires shared a platform, a later analysis reported. General study results and limits: A few chains tied to CMV proved CMV antigen-specific in vitro. 150 or so TCR beta chains were listed as cytomegalovirus-associated.

Separate from the approximately 720-subject first cohort was the roughly 120-subject validation cohort, to which the donors belonged. Remarks on this clone: The antigen is unknown.

The repertoire was sequenced with immunoSEQ multiplex PCR; TCRdb's copy has only in-frame clones and lacks some. The table includes about 170,000 clones, roughly nine tenths detected once. The CDR3 has 17 amino acids. With 0 bases clipped from V and 7 bases from J, the junction kept 6 bases outside the gene matches. Germline lookup yields CDR1 SGDLS and CDR2 YYNGEE. The source is a woman in her twenties or thirties in good health and CMV-seronegative. This chain joins TRBV9 and TRBJ2-1, with TRBD2 identical over 14 bases. The material sequenced was PBMCs. CDR3 region: CASSVEGRTSGGNEQFF. The CDR3 nucleotides read TGTGCCAGCAGCGTAGAGGGGAGGACTAGCGGGGGGAATGAGCAGTTCTTC.